The 6 T cell receptor beta chains presented below share a single source sample, sequenced in a study of blood T cell repertoires in COVID-19. Repertoires were generated with immunoSEQ multiplex PCR, while TCRdb's copy carries only in-frame clones and drops some. The repertoire holds roughly 380,000 clones, with 87% as singletons. The sequencing input was PBMCs or T cells enriched from blood (not recorded which). These receptors were collected from a woman under 40 who had recovered from COVID-19.

The rearrangement joins TRBV10-3 to TRBJ1-1; D call uncertain. Trimming stripped 3 bases from V and 4 bases from J, with 18 bases between. Germline values: CDR1 ENHRY, CDR2 SYGVKD. CDR3 length: 16 residues. The CDR3 coding sequence is TGTGCCATCAGTGAAGGAGGGAACGGCCTGAGCACTGAAGCTTTCTTT. It codes for CAISEGGNGLSTEAFF.

The sample holds one count of this clone. The chain combines TRBV3-1 (or the pseudogene TRBV3-2) with TRBJ2-5, with 8 bases that match TRBD1. The CDR3 runs to 14 residues. The germline V gene has CDR1 LGHDT and CDR2 YNNKEL (reference sequence). The ends lost 6 bases at V and 2 bases at J; junction bases unmatched: 5. CDR3 sequence reads: CASSWTGLQETQYF. The CDR3 DNA reads TGTGCCAGCAGTTGGACAGGGCTGCAAGAGACCCAGTACTTC.

The chain's CDR3 is CASVGQVNQETQYF. The CDR3 DNA follows: TGTGCCAGCGTGGGACAGGTCAACCAAGAGACCCAGTACTTC. The V and J genes are TRBV2 and TRBJ2-5; 8 nucleotides match TRBD1. From germline, CDR1 is SNHLY and CDR2 FYNNEI. The CDR3 is 14 residues long. With V trimmed by 8 bases and J by 0 bases, 5 bases remained unmatched.

The genes are TRBV30 and TRBJ1-2; D perhaps matches TRBD1 (5 bases). Germline V gene data show CDR1 as GTSNPN and CDR2 as SVGIG (reference sequence). The CDR3 sequence is 13 residues long. Between the trimmed V and J ends, which lost 5 bases and 4 bases, there was a span of 14 bases. CDR3 residues: CAWVGNRFYGYTF. The DNA of the CDR3 is TGTGCCTGGGTTGGCAACAGGTTCTATGGCTACACCTTC.

V is TRBV18 and J is TRBJ1-2; 10 nucleotides align to TRBD1. This CDR3 is built from 14 residues. The J segment lost 6 bases and the V segment lost 3 bases, leaving 4 bases of the junction unmatched. CDR1 is KGHSH, CDR2 LQKENI, per germline. The CDR3 reads CASSPTGGADGYTF. Here the CDR3 DNA reads TGTGCCAGCTCACCGACAGGGGGCGCGGATGGCTACACCTTC.

The CDR3 bases are TGTGCCAGCAAGATTAGCGGAGCGAACACCGGGGAGCTGTTTTTT. Residues: CASKISGANTGELFF. V is TRBV9 and J is TRBJ2-2; tentatively, D is TRBD2 (6 bases). Trimming took off 6 bases at V and 0 bases at J, with 12 bases between the two ends. Per germline, CDR1 SGDLS and CDR2 YYNGEE. The CDR3 extends over 15 amino acids.